One TCR beta chain is described in this entry. The data are from a study of shared clonotypes between healthy human individuals. This table comes from immunoSEQ multiplex PCR, and its TCRdb copy is limited to in-frame clones, with some not included. The data hold fewer than 3 million clones, with 92% observed a single time. The ends were cut back, 8 bases at V and 4 bases at J, with 6 bases in the middle. CDR1 is LNHDA and CDR2 is SQIVND in the germline V gene (reference sequence). The CDR3 contains 11 residues. This receptor was obtained from a man in his late teens or twenties in good health. Some clones in this sample may be carry-over from other donors' samples. Sequenced: naive CD4+ T cells from PBMCs. Specified subset: CD45RA+ positively selected. The rearrangement links TRBV19 to TRBJ1-3; possibly TRBD1 for D (6 bases). The CDR3 nucleotides are TGTGCCAGTGGACAGGGAAACACCATATATTTT. Protein sequence: CASGQGNTIYF.